These T cell receptor beta chains were read from a single sample in a study of shared clonotypes between healthy human individuals. The repertoire was sequenced with immunoSEQ multiplex PCR; TCRdb's copy has only in-frame clones and lacks some. The sample contains nearly 750,000 clones, roughly two thirds of which appear only once. The source material was memory CD4+ T cells sorted from blood. The source is a woman in her thirties in good health. Each CDR3 is given with its conserved first and last residue. The D gene is left open where the match is weak. Clone size appears in some rows only: once, few, many, or a class for an expanded clone.

V	J	D	size	CDR3	DNA
TRBV7-8	TRBJ2-1	TRBD2	once	CASSRPGVGGDNEQFF	TGTGCCAGCAGCCGTCCCGGAGTGGGAGGGGACAATGAGCAGTTCTTC
TRBV6-6	TRBJ2-3	NA	NA	CASSHSRVDTQYF	TGTGCCAGCAGTCACTCTAGGGTAGATACGCAGTATTTT
TRBV5-1	TRBJ2-4	TRBD1	NA	CASSATGDAGNIQYF	TGCGCCAGCAGCGCTACAGGGGATGCGGGTAACATTCAGTACTTC
TRBV6-6	TRBJ1-4	TRBD1	NA	CASTTGGGGEKLFF	TGTGCCAGCACAACAGGGGGCGGGGGTGAAAAACTGTTTTTT
TRBV30	TRBJ2-2	TRBD1	NA	CAWSRRQGIGELFF	TGTGCCTGGAGTAGGCGACAGGGGATCGGGGAGCTGTTTTTT
TRBV29-1	TRBJ1-2	TRBD1	NA	CSVTGTGTYGYTF	TGCAGCGTCACCGGGACAGGGACCTATGGCTACACCTTC
TRBV6-1	TRBJ1-1	NA	NA	CASSVTATNTEAFF	TGTGCCAGCAGTGTGACAGCCACGAACACTGAAGCTTTCTTT
TRBV9	TRBJ2-2	TRBD2	once	CASNLAGGNTGELFF	TGTGCCAGCAATCTAGCGGGAGGGAACACCGGGGAGCTGTTTTTT
TRBV10-3	TRBJ2-1	TRBD2	NA	CAIKRREAYGHEQFF	TGTGCCATTAAACGGCGGGAGGCATACGGGCATGAGCAGTTCTTC
TRBV7-9	TRBJ2-1	TRBD1	NA	CASSAITGQGRHEQFF	TGTGCCAGCAGCGCGATTACGGGACAGGGGCGTCATGAGCAGTTCTTC
TRBV6-6	TRBJ1-1	NA	NA	CASSYSTGDTEAFF	TGTGCCAGCAGTTACAGTACAGGAGACACTGAAGCTTTCTTT
TRBV6-1	TRBJ1-1	NA	once	CAGASGEGTEAFF	TGTGCCGGAGCCAGCGGAGAAGGGACTGAAGCTTTCTTT
TRBV28	TRBJ2-7	TRBD2	once	CASSYYIRLAGIRYEQYF	TGTGCCAGCAGTTATTACATCAGGCTAGCGGGAATAAGGTACGAGCAGTACTTC
TRBV6-1	TRBJ2-7	NA	NA	CASKLADFYEQYF	TGTGCCAGCAAACTGGCGGACTTCTACGAGCAGTACTTC
TRBV29-1	TRBJ1-1	NA	few	CSVESQTEAFF	TGCAGCGTTGAAAGTCAGACTGAAGCTTTCTTT
TRBV19	TRBJ2-1	NA	NA	CASSILVGTYNEQFF	TGTGCCAGTAGTATCCTAGTAGGGACCTACAATGAGCAGTTCTTC
TRBV5-4	TRBJ2-7	NA	once	CATADKAYEQYF	TGTGCCACCGCGGACAAGGCCTACGAGCAGTACTTC
TRBV19	TRBJ2-4	TRBD1	once	CASNPGQGRTKNIQYF	TGTGCCAGTAATCCGGGACAGGGGAGGACCAAAAACATTCAGTACTTC
TRBV2	TRBJ2-1	TRBD1	once	CASRQGEGEQFF	TGTGCCAGCCGACAGGGGGAAGGTGAGCAGTTCTTC
TRBV4-1	TRBJ1-5	NA	NA	CASSQEWTSNQPQHF	TGCGCCAGCAGCCAAGAGTGGACTAGCAATCAGCCCCAGCATTTT
TRBV5-1	TRBJ2-2	TRBD2	few	CASSPGTSGGELFF	TGCGCCAGCAGCCCCGGGACTAGCGGGGGGGAGCTGTTTTTT
TRBV7-8	TRBJ2-2	NA	NA	CASSSQGGGELFF	TGTGCCAGCAGCTCACAGGGAGGCGGGGAGCTGTTTTTT
TRBV20-1	TRBJ2-5	NA	NA	CSAIEETQYF	TGCAGTGCTATCGAGGAGACCCAGTACTTC
TRBV19	TRBJ2-1	NA	NA	CASSGSSGNEQFF	TGTGCCAGTAGTGGGTCGAGTGGCAATGAGCAGTTCTTC
TRBV28	TRBJ2-1	NA	NA	CASSSPLRGSSYNEQFF	TGTGCCAGCAGTTCCCCCCTCAGGGGAAGCTCCTACAATGAGCAGTTCTTC
TRBV27	TRBJ2-1	NA	NA	CASSLSKGNEQFF	TGTGCCAGCAGTTTATCGAAGGGGAATGAGCAGTTCTTC
TRBV6-6	TRBJ1-2	TRBD1	NA	CASSKTGDYGYTF	TGTGCCAGCAGCAAGACAGGGGATTATGGCTACACCTTC
TRBV19	TRBJ1-3	TRBD1	NA	CASSYSTGPGNTIYF	TGTGCCAGTAGTTACTCGACAGGGCCTGGAAACACCATATATTTT
TRBV5-5	TRBJ1-1	NA	NA	CASSVAARNTEAFF	TGTGCCAGCAGCGTAGCAGCGCGGAACACTGAAGCTTTCTTT
TRBV5-1	TRBJ2-7	TRBD1	few	CASSSSQGAYEQYF	TGCGCCAGCAGTTCGAGCCAGGGGGCTTACGAGCAGTACTTC
TRBV2	TRBJ2-4	NA	NA	CASKKEQATKNIQYF	TGTGCCAGCAAGAAAGAACAAGCAACCAAAAACATTCAGTACTTC
TRBV19	TRBJ1-5	TRBD1	few	CASSQEGQRTQPQHF	TGTGCCAGTAGCCAAGAGGGACAGAGAACTCAGCCCCAGCATTTT
TRBV6-1	TRBJ1-1	NA	NA	CASSFGVGAFF	TGTGCCAGCAGTTTTGGGGTTGGCGCTTTCTTT
TRBV5-1	TRBJ2-7	NA	NA	CASSSQNEQYF	TGCGCCAGCAGCTCACAAAACGAGCAGTACTTC
TRBV2	TRBJ1-5	NA	NA	CASSEGPNRDQPQHF	TGTGCCAGCAGTGAGGGTCCAAACAGGGATCAGCCCCAGCATTTT
TRBV29-1	TRBJ2-5	NA	NA	CSVISLQETQYF	TGCAGCGTTATATCCCTCCAAGAGACCCAGTACTTC
TRBV23-1	TRBJ1-3	NA	NA	CASSQNPPLVQRNTIYF	TGCGCCAGCAGTCAAAACCCCCCGTTGGTCCAACGAAACACCATATATTTT
TRBV10-3	TRBJ2-6	NA	NA	CAISRTVSGANVLTF	TGTGCCATCAGCCGGACAGTCTCTGGGGCCAACGTCCTGACTTTC
TRBV28	TRBJ1-4	TRBD1	NA	CASSRRQGAGEKLFF	TGTGCCAGCAGCAGAAGGCAGGGGGCCGGTGAAAAACTGTTTTTT
TRBV29-1	TRBJ1-1	TRBD1	NA	CSVLRDRDTEAFF	TGCAGCGTTTTGCGGGACAGGGATACTGAAGCTTTCTTT
TRBV7-2	TRBJ2-3	NA	NA	CASSGMGAGTDTQYF	TGTGCCAGCAGCGGTATGGGGGCTGGCACAGATACGCAGTATTTT
TRBV25-1	TRBJ2-7	TRBD2	few	CASSELRGGSSYEQYF	TGTGCCAGCAGTGAATTACGCGGCGGGAGCTCCTACGAGCAGTACTTC
TRBV6-1	TRBJ2-6	NA	few	CASRSGGSGANVLTF	TGTGCCAGCAGAAGTGGGGGCTCTGGGGCCAACGTCCTGACTTTC